Listed here is a single TCR beta chain. It was with a sample-barcoded 5' primer and a J-beta primer mix that a second PCR of roughly 7 to 12 cycles was run. TCRdb reprocessed the 5' RACE reads with MiXCR, giving one entry per CDR3 protein. The data hold over 1.5 million distinct CDR3 sequences, with about 50% observed a single time. The sample comes from a study of blood T cells in healthy people across ages. CDR1 and CDR2 (germline): MNHNY, SVGAGI (reference sequence). V dropped 6 bases and J dropped 10; count of bases not matched to a gene: 8. This CDR3 region has 14 residues. This chain uses TRBV6-6 with TRBJ1-6, with 8 nucleotides matching TRBD1. The sample comprised blood. The TCR was taken from a woman between 35 and 50 years old in good health. The CDR3: CASRQDRGGSPLHF. The CDR3 DNA follows: TGTGCCAGCAGACAAGACAGGGGAGGCTCACCCCTCCACTTT.